This T cell receptor beta chain was recorded in a study of T cells in Graves' hyperthyroidism and ophthalmopathy. Study-wide results and caveats: Among thyroid clonotypes expanded above 0.001, most also appeared in blood. The model made its ophthalmopathy prediction, and onset followed a median approximately 6 months later.

Diagnoses used clinical symptoms, serum thyroxine and TRAb, thyroid ultrasound and orbital computed tomography. Fresh peripheral blood, 10 ml, yielded the PBMCs. The CDR3 extends over 14 amino acids. In germline, CDR1 is SGHRS, CDR2 YFSETQ. V was clipped by 4 bases and J by 6 bases; unmatched bases: 10. The investigators amplified TCR beta CDR3 regions from RNA transcripts. Researchers ran a first-round RT-PCR on the TCR CDR3 using the HTBI primer set. TCRdb re-called the multiplex PCR reads with MiXCR, one entry per CDR3 protein. The profile shows approximately 600,000 distinct CDR3 sequences, 20% to 25% of them singletons. The sample holds a few counts of this clonotype. Its antigen is unknown.

What was sequenced was blood. This clonotype originated in a man aged 25 to 40 with Graves' ophthalmopathy. The chain combines TRBV5-1 with TRBJ2-7; 7 positions agree with TRBD1. In DNA form, the CDR3 reads TGCGCCAGCAGCGCGGACGAGACAGGGATCGAGCAGTACTTC. Translated: CASSADETGIEQYF.